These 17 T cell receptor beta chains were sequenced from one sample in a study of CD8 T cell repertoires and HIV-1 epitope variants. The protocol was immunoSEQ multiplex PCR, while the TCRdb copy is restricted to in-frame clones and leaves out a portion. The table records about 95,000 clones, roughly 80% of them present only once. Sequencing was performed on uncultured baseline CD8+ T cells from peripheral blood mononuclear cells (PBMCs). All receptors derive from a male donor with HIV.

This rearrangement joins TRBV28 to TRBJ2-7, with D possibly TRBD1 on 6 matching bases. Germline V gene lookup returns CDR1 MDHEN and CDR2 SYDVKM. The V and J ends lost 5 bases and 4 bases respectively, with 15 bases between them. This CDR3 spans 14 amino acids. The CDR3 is CASSRAGVGYEQYF. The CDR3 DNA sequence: TGTGCCAGCAGTAGGGCAGGGGTGGGATACGAGCAGTACTTC.

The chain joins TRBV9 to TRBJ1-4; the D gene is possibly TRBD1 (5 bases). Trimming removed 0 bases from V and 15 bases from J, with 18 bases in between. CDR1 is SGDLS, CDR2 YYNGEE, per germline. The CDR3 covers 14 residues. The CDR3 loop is CASSVDGLGTGVFF. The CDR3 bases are TGTGCCAGCAGCGTAGACGGGTTGGGTACAGGAGTGTTTTTT.

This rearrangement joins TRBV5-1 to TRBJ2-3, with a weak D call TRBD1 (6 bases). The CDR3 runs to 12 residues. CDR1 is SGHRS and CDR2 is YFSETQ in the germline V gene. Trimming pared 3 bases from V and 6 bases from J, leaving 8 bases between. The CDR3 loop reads CASSSQGDTQYF. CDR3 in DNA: TGCGCCAGCAGCTCGCAGGGGGATACGCAGTATTTT.

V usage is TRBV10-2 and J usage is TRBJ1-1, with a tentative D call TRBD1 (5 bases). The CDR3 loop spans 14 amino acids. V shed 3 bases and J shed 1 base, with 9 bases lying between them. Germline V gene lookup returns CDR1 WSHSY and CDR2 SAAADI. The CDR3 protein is CASSEAGRNTEAFF. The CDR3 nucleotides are TGCGCCAGCAGTGAAGCAGGGAGGAACACTGAAGCTTTCTTT.

DNA for the CDR3: TGTGCCAGCAGCCAAGTTGGGCTAGCAGGGAACACCGGGGAGCTGTTTTTT. This translates into CASSQVGLAGNTGELFF. The chain couples TRBV4-2 to TRBJ2-2; tentatively, D is TRBD2 (5 bases). Trimming left V 1 base short and J 1 base short, with 13 bases between. Looked up from germline, CDR1 is LGHNA and CDR2 is YNFKEQ. The CDR3 is made up of 17 amino acids.

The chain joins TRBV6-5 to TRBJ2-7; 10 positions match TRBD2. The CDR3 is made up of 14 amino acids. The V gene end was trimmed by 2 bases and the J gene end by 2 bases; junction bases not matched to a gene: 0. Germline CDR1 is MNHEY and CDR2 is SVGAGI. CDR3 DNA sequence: TGTGCCAGCAGTTACGGACTAGCGGCCTACGAGCAGTACTTC. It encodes CASSYGLAAYEQYF.

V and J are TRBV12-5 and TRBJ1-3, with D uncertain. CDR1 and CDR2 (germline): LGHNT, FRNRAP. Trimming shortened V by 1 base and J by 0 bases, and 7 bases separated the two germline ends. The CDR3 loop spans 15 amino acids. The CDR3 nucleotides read TGTGCTAGTGGTTTGGGTCAAAGCTCTGGAAACACCATATATTTT. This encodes CASGLGQSSGNTIYF.

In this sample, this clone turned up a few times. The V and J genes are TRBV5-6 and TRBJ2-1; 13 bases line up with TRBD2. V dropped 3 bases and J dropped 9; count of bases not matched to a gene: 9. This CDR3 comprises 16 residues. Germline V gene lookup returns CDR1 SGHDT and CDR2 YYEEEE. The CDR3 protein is CASSSGLAGALGEQFF. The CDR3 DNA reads TGTGCCAGCAGCTCCGGACTAGCGGGAGCGCTAGGTGAGCAGTTCTTC.

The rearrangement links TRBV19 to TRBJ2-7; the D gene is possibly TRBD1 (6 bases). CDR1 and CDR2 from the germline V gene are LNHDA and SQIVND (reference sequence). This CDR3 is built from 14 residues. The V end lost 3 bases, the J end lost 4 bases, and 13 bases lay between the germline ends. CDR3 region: CASSIQQGSYEQYF. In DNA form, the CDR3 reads TGTGCCAGTAGTATCCAACAGGGTTCTTACGAGCAGTACTTC.

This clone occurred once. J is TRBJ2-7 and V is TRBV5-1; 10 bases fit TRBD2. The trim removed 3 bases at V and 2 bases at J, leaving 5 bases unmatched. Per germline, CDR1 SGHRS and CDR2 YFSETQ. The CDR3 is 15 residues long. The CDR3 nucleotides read TGCGCCAGCAGCTGGAGCGGACTAGCGGCCTACGAGCAGTACTTC. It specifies CASSWSGLAAYEQYF.

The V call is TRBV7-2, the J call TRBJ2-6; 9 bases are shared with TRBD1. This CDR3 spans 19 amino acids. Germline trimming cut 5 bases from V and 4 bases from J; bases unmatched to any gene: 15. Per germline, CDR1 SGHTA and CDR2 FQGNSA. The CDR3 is CASSPGTGRLGSGANVLTF. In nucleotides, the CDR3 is TGTGCCAGCAGCCCCGGGACAGGGCGTCTGGGGTCCGGGGCCAACGTCCTGACTTTC. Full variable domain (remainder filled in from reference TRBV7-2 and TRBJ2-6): GAGVSQSPSNKVTEKGKDVELRCDPISGHTALYWYRQSLGQGLEFLIYFQGNSAPDKSGLPSDRFSAERTGGSVSTLTIQRTQQEDSAVYLCASSPGTGRLGSGANVLTFGAGSRLTVL.

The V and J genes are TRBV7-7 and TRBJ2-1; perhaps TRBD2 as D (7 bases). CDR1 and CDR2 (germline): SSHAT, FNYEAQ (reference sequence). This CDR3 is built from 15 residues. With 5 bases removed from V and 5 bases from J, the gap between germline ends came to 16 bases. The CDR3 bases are TGTGCCAGCAGCCTGGGGGGGGGCGGTCACAATGAGCAGTTCTTC. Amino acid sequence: CASSLGGGGHNEQFF.

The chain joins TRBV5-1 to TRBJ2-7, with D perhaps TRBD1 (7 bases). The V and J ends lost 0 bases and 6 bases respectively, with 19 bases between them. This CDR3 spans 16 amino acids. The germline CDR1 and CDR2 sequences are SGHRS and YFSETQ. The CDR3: CASSLDGGGSLREQYF. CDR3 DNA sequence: TGCGCCAGCAGCTTGGATGGAGGGGGCAGTTTGCGCGAGCAGTACTTC. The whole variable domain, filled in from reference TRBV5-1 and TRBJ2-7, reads KAGVTQTPRYLIKTRGQQVTLSCSPISGHRSVSWYQQTPGQGLQFLFEYFSETQRNKGNFPGRFSGRQFSNSRSEMNVSTLELGDSALYLCASSLDGGGSLREQYFGPGTRLTVT.

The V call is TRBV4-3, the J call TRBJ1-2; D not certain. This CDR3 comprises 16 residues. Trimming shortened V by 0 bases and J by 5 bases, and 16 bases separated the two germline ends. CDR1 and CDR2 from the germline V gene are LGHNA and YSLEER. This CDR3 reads CASSQDLSVFGYGYTF. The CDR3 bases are TGCGCCAGCAGCCAAGATCTCAGCGTCTTCGGGTATGGCTACACCTTC.

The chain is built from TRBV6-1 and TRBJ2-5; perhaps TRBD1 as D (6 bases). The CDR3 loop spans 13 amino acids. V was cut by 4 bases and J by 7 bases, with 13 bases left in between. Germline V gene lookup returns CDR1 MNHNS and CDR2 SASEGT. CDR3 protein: CASSVTGLGTQYF. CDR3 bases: TGTGCCAGCAGTGTTACAGGGTTGGGGACCCAGTACTTC.

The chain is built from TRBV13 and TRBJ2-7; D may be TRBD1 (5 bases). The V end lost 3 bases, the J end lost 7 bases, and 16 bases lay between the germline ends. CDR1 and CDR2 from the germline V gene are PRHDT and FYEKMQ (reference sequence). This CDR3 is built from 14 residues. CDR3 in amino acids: CASSFSDISREQYF. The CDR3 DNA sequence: TGTGCCAGCAGCTTCTCGGACATCTCGAGGGAGCAGTACTTC.

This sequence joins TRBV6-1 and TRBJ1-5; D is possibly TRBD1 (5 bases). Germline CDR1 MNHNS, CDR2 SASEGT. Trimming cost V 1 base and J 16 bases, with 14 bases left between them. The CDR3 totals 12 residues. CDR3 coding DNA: TGTGCCAGCAGTGAAGTCGGGGCCCCGAGACATTTT. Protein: CASSEVGAPRHF.